Following are 11 T cell receptor beta chains from one sample sequenced in a study of T-cell memory formation after mild COVID-19. From the 5' RACE reads, TCRdb called clonotypes with MiXCR, one entry per CDR3 protein. The sample lists 410,000 or so distinct CDR3 sequences; 23% were seen once. The sample taken for sequencing was PBMCs or a T cell subset sorted from them (not recorded which). The origin of the receptors is an adult woman who had mild COVID-19 (a few samples of this study predate the infection). Cell type and time point are not known.

The chain is built from TRBV15 and TRBJ2-3, with D hard to call. The CDR3 spans 15 residues. In germline, CDR1 is LNHNV, CDR2 YYDKDF (reference sequence). Trimming took off 2 bases at V and 0 bases at J, with 9 bases between the two ends. CDR3 sequence (DNA): TGTGCCACCAGCAGAATACAGCATAGCACAGATACGCAGTATTTT. Its protein product is CATSRIQHSTDTQYF.

J is TRBJ2-2 and V is TRBV2; 8 nucleotides match TRBD2. The CDR3 loop spans 15 amino acids. Germline lookup yields CDR1 SNHLY and CDR2 FYNNEI. The ends lost 6 bases at V and 5 bases at J; junction bases unmatched: 8. CDR3 DNA: TGTGCCAGCAGGTGGAGCGGGAGTGGTACCGGGGAGCTGTTTTTT. It translates to CASRWSGSGTGELFF.

This chain joins TRBV5-1 and TRBJ1-6, with D perhaps matching TRBD1 (5 bases). With 1 base removed from V and 9 bases from J, the gap between germline ends came to 11 bases. CDR1 and CDR2 from the germline V gene are SGHRS and YFSETQ. This CDR3 comprises 14 residues. Here the CDR3 DNA reads TGCGCCAGCAGCTTGAGCGGCGGGGGTTCACCCCTCCACTTT. Protein product: CASSLSGGGSPLHF.

This chain's CDR3 is CAWTNGIEGSPLHF. The CDR3 DNA follows: TGTGCCTGGACGAACGGCATCGAGGGTTCACCCCTCCACTTT. The rearrangement uses TRBV30 and TRBJ1-6; unclear D gene. In germline, CDR1 is GTSNPN, CDR2 SVGIG (reference sequence). The CDR3 is made up of 14 amino acids. Trimming removed 4 bases from V and 9 bases from J, with 16 bases in between.

The V gene is TRBV6-1, the J gene TRBJ2-3; 10 nucleotides align to TRBD2. The germline gives CDR1 MNHNS, CDR2 SASEGT. The CDR3 has 18 residues. After removal of 2 bases from V and 2 bases from J, the junction contained 10 bases not matched to a gene. CDR3 bases: TGTGCCAGCAGTGAATGGGCTAGCGGGAGTATATCCACAGATACGCAGTATTTT. This sequence encodes CASSEWASGSISTDTQYF.

This clonotype was seen only a few times. This chain joins TRBV7-9 and TRBJ2-5, with 10 nucleotides matching TRBD1. Germline CDR1 is SEHNR and CDR2 is FQNEAQ (reference sequence). The CDR3 totals 16 residues. J lost 0 bases, V lost 5 bases, and 6 bases had no gene match. CDR3 DNA: TGTGCCAGCAGCGCCTCCGGGACAGGGGACCAAGAGACCCAGTACTTC. This translates into CASSASGTGDQETQYF.

This clonotype was counted once. The chain recombines TRBV4-1 with TRBJ2-7; D remains unclear. Germline CDR1 reads MGHRA; CDR2 reads YSYEKL. CDR3 size: 17 residues. Deletions cut 0 bases from V and 3 bases from J, with 18 bases between. This CDR3 is CASSQDGVNGWRYEQYF. In DNA form, the CDR3 reads TGCGCCAGCAGCCAAGATGGGGTTAATGGATGGCGCTACGAGCAGTACTTC.

V usage is TRBV12-3 or TRBV12-4 and J usage is TRBJ2-2, with 9 positions matching TRBD2. J was trimmed by 5 bases and V by 3 bases; bases with no gene match: 4. The length of the CDR3 is 15 residues. The CDR3 loop reads CASSFASGTTGELFF. The CDR3 bases are TGTGCCAGCAGTTTCGCTAGCGGGACGACCGGGGAGCTGTTTTTT.

This chain joins TRBV5-1 and TRBJ1-6; D is undetermined. The CDR3 sequence is 13 residues long. Germline CDR1 SGHRS, CDR2 YFSETQ. V was clipped by 3 bases and J by 6 bases, with 7 bases between them. The CDR3 region has the DNA TGCGCCAGCAGCTGGGAGGTTAATTCACCCCTCCACTTT. This sequence encodes CASSWEVNSPLHF.

This CDR3 is CASRAVTTGTYQETQYF. The CDR3 DNA reads as TGTGCCAGCAGGGCGGTAACGACAGGGACGTACCAAGAGACCCAGTACTTC. This sequence joins TRBV11-2 and TRBJ2-5, with 7 bases aligning to TRBD1. Trimming cost V 6 bases and J 0 bases; bases outside gene matches: 13. Germline CDR1 SGHAT, CDR2 FQNNGV. The length of the CDR3 is 17 residues.

This clonotype was counted a few times. The rearrangement joins TRBV5-1 to TRBJ2-1, with 9 positions matching TRBD2. Losses at the gene ends were 4 bases for V and 15 bases for J; bases not matched to a gene: 14. CDR3 length equals 14 residues. Germline CDR1 SGHRS, CDR2 YFSETQ. For the CDR3, the DNA is TGCGCCAGCAGCCCGGGACTAGCCCTCGAAACATGGTTCTTC. This gives the protein CASSPGLALETWFF.